This T cell receptor (beta chain) was sequenced during a study of blood T cells in healthy people across ages. The CDR3 totals 14 residues. Trimming cost V 4 bases and J 0 bases, with 10 bases left between them. Germline CDR1 SGHRS, CDR2 YFSETQ. It was about 10 milliliters of peripheral blood that were drawn from each donor. A second 7 to 11 cycle PCR used barcoded and J-beta primers. Every sample gave at least 3 million paired-end reads containing CDR3. TCRdb re-called the 5' RACE reads with MiXCR, one entry per CDR3 protein. Of 650,000 to 1,000,000 distinct CDR3 sequences in the sample, roughly 35% were seen once. This clonotype was counted many times.

The receptor's source is a man aged 18 to 30 in good health. The chain links TRBV5-1 to TRBJ1-2; D may be TRBD1 (6 bases). Material: blood. The CDR3 loop reads CASSATGANYGYTF. For the CDR3, the DNA is TGCGCCAGCAGCGCGACAGGAGCTAACTATGGCTACACCTTC.